This T cell receptor (beta chain) was identified during a study of cytomegalovirus exposure and HLA in healthy donors. The PCR made use of 60 Vbeta and 13 Jbeta primers. TCRdb keeps only in-frame clones here, not all; method: immunoSEQ multiplex PCR. The listing records about 130,000 clones. The CDR3 runs 16 residues. Germline V gene data show CDR1 as MGHDK and CDR2 as SYGVNS. Trimming cost V 1 base and J 4 bases; bases outside gene matches: 7. J is TRBJ1-1 and V is TRBV25-1, with 9 bases lining up with TRBD1. This clonotype was sampled from a middle-aged woman in good health and CMV-seronegative. What was sequenced was PBMCs. The CDR3 nucleotides read TGTGCCAGCAGTGAATTACAGGGGGCGTTGAGCACTGAAGCTTTCTTT. Translation: CASSELQGALSTEAFF.